The rows below give T cell receptor beta chains drawn from one sample of a study of T cells in Graves' hyperthyroidism and ophthalmopathy. Each CDR3 protein is one row after TCRdb ran MiXCR on the multiplex PCR reads. In the table there are approximately 600,000 distinct CDR3 sequences, under 20% of which are singletons. The specimen sequenced was blood. The receptor source for this set is a woman aged 30 to 39 with Graves' hyperthyroidism. CDR3s include the opening cysteine and the closing phenylalanine or tryptophan. A D gene is named only where the DNA matches it firmly. Clone size, where shown, is once, few, many, or a class for clones that have expanded.

j_call v_call clone_size d_call cdr3_aa cdr3_nt
TRBJ2-7 TRBV28 many TRBD1 CASSLPGQGIPLYF TGTGCCAGCAGTTTACCCGGACAGGGAATTCCGTTGTACTTC
TRBJ2-7 TRBV5-6 few NA CASSFGTPREQYF TGTGCCAGCAGCTTCGGGACGCCCCGCGAGCAGTACTTC
TRBJ2-5 TRBV28 many NA CASSLLGRQTQYF TGTGCCAGCAGTTTGCTAGGGAGGCAGACCCAGTACTTC
TRBJ1-4 TRBV13 NA NA CASSGTGGGDRHEKLFF TGTGCCAGCAGCGGGACCGGTGGAGGGGATAGACATGAAAAACTGTTTTTT
TRBJ2-1 TRBV19 NA NA CASSIGAGLYNEQFF TGTGCCAGTAGTATAGGGGCGGGGCTCTACAATGAGCAGTTCTTC
TRBJ1-4 TRBV7-9 many NA CASSLSTNEKLFF TGTGCCAGCAGCTTAAGTACTAATGAAAAACTGTTTTTT
TRBJ1-5 TRBV9 NA NA CASSVDGQSNQPQHF TGTGCCAGCAGCGTAGACGGGCAGAGCAATCAGCCCCAGCATTTT
TRBJ2-1 TRBV14 NA NA CASSQQGIEQFF TGTGCCAGCAGCCAGCAGGGGATTGAGCAGTTCTTC
TRBJ2-7 TRBV28 NA NA CASRVVGGDQNEQYF TGTGCCAGCAGGGTAGTCGGGGGCGACCAAAACGAGCAGTACTTC
TRBJ2-1 TRBV28 many TRBD2 CASSLYSTSGRGIEQFF TGTGCCAGCAGTTTATACTCGACTAGCGGGAGAGGGATTGAGCAGTTCTTC
TRBJ2-1 TRBV5-4 few TRBD1 CASSLDGQGHNEQFF TGTGCCAGCAGCTTGGATGGACAGGGACACAATGAGCAGTTCTTC
TRBJ2-3 TRBV10-3 NA TRBD2 CAISEDSAGAQYF TGTGCCATCAGTGAAGACTCAGCGGGAGCGCAGTATTTT
TRBJ2-5 TRBV3-1 many NA CASSLTSRQETQYF TGTGCCAGCAGCCTGACTAGTCGCCAAGAGACCCAGTACTTC
TRBJ2-2 TRBV5-1 NA TRBD1 CASSTRPGTGLGTGELFF TGCGCCAGCAGCACCCGCCCTGGGACAGGGCTGGGCACCGGGGAGCTGTTTTTT
TRBJ2-7 TRBV20-1 many NA CSALFQGSYEQYF TGCAGTGCTTTGTTCCAGGGGTCCTACGAGCAGTACTTC
TRBJ2-5 TRBV20-1 many TRBD2 CSPLAGGRETQYF TGCAGTCCACTAGCGGGAGGTCGCGAGACCCAGTACTTC